The T cell receptor beta chain described here comes from a study of T cell responses to AZD1222 COVID-19 vaccine. Germline values: CDR1 SGHNT, CDR2 YYREEE (reference sequence). V gave up 4 bases and J gave up 6 bases, with 20 bases separating them. The CDR3 loop spans 15 amino acids. Method: immunoSEQ multiplex PCR; TCRdb's copy keeps in-frame clones and lacks some. This sample has some 130,000 clones; around 84% occur once, and the top ten carry about a fifth. This clone was observed a single time. The input for sequencing was peripheral blood, taken on day 0 of AZD1222 vaccination. This clonotype was sampled from an adult in good health. The rearrangement links TRBV5-4 to TRBJ2-7; tentatively, D is TRBD2 (8 bases). Here the CDR3 DNA reads TGTGCCAGCAGCCGGGGGGGTGACAGGGCCGCCGAGCAGTACTTC. It is translated as CASSRGGDRAAEQYF.